The rows below give T cell receptor beta chains drawn from one sample of a study of cytomegalovirus exposure and HLA in healthy donors. Using immunoSEQ multiplex PCR, the repertoire was profiled, and TCRdb retains in-frame clones only, with some absent. The data hold approximately 120,000 clones, with around 73% observed a single time. The sample was PBMCs. The receptor set was obtained from a man aged 35 to 55 in good health and CMV-seronegative. Each CDR3 is given with its conserved first and last residue. Each record gives: CDR3 protein, CDR3 DNA, clone size, V gene, J gene, D gene. A D gene is named only where the DNA matches it firmly. Size is omitted from some rows. Given values are once, few, many or a class for expanded clones.

CASSQKQGGGYEQYF	TGCGCCAGCAGCCAAAAACAGGGAGGGGGCTACGAGCAGTACTTC	NA	TRBV4-3	TRBJ2-7	NA
CASSASGIEETQYF	TGTGCCAGCAGCGCGAGCGGGATTGAAGAGACCCAGTACTTC	few	TRBV9	TRBJ2-5	TRBD2
CATRSGQVPHGELFF	TGTGCCACCAGATCCGGACAGGTCCCCCACGGGGAGCTGTTTTTT	few	TRBV15	TRBJ2-2	TRBD1
CASSEPTTGYGGYTF	TGCGCCAGCAGTGAGCCGACGACAGGGTACGGTGGCTACACCTTC	NA	TRBV10-2	TRBJ1-2	TRBD1
CASRTGGGNTIYF	TGTGCCAGCAGGACAGGAGGTGGAAACACCATATATTTT	NA	TRBV6-1	TRBJ1-3	NA
CASGTSGARSGQYF	TGTGCCAGCGGGACTAGCGGGGCCCGCAGCGGGCAGTACTTC	NA	TRBV9	TRBJ2-7	TRBD2
CASSLTVIYNEQFF	TGTGCCAGCAGCTTGACGGTTATTTACAATGAGCAGTTCTTC	NA	TRBV5-5	TRBJ2-1	NA
CASSGPQLNTGELFF	TGTGCCAGCAGTGGTCCACAGCTGAACACCGGGGAGCTGTTTTTT	NA	TRBV6-1	TRBJ2-2	NA
CASSRTGANTGELFF	TGTGCCAGCAGCCGGACAGGAGCGAACACCGGGGAGCTGTTTTTT	NA	TRBV9	TRBJ2-2	TRBD1
CASSYGQGLSSYEQYF	TGCGCCAGCAGCTACGGACAGGGGTTAAGCTCCTACGAGCAGTACTTC	once	TRBV5-1	TRBJ2-7	TRBD1
CASSIVIGSSEQYF	TGTGCCAGTAGTATTGTGATTGGATCTAGCGAGCAGTACTTC	few	TRBV19	TRBJ2-7	NA
CASSTTGREGYPF	TGTGCCAGCAGTACGACAGGCAGGGAAGGCTACCCCTTC	NA	TRBV6-5	TRBJ1-2	NA
CASSHATGGKTYNSPLHF	TGCGCCAGCAGCCACGCGACAGGGGGCAAAACCTATAATTCACCCCTCCACTTT	NA	TRBV4-3	TRBJ1-6	TRBD1
CASVGTGGNNEQFF	TGTGCCAGCGTCGGGACAGGGGGGAACAATGAGCAGTTCTTC	NA	TRBV6-5	TRBJ2-1	TRBD1
CASSLESGNTIYF	TGTGCCAGCAGCTTGGAGAGCGGAAACACCATATATTTT	few	TRBV11-3	TRBJ1-3	NA
CASSSWDSYEQYF	TGCGCCAGCAGCTCCTGGGACAGCTACGAGCAGTACTTC	NA	TRBV5-1	TRBJ2-7	TRBD1
CASSLAVSYNEQFF	TGTGCCAGCAGCTTAGCGGTATCCTACAATGAGCAGTTCTTC	NA	TRBV2	TRBJ2-1	NA
CASSHQGGPQETQYF	TGTGCCAGCAGCCATCAGGGGGGCCCCCAAGAGACCCAGTACTTC	NA	TRBV27	TRBJ2-5	NA
CASSALQGARGYGYPF	TGTGCCAGCAGCGCCCTACAGGGGGCGCGCGGCTATGGCTACCCCTTC	few	TRBV9	TRBJ1-2	TRBD1
CASSFLGTVGYGYTF	TGTGCCAGCAGCTTTCTAGGGACAGTTGGCTATGGCTACACCTTC	NA	TRBV7-9	TRBJ1-2	TRBD1
CARHSKDRAYGYTF	TGTGCCAGACACTCTAAAGACAGGGCCTATGGCTACACCTTC	NA	TRBV2	TRBJ1-2	TRBD1
CASSQETGVLNTEAFF	TGCGCCAGCAGTCAGGAAACAGGAGTTCTGAACACTGAAGCTTTCTTT	few	TRBV23-1	TRBJ1-1	NA
CASSTQTGSNEQYF	TGTGCCAGCAGCACACAAACAGGGTCCAACGAGCAGTACTTC	NA	TRBV7-3	TRBJ2-7	NA
CASSPRRAGTEAFF	TGTGCCAGCAGTCCCCGGCGGGCGGGAACTGAAGCTTTCTTT	NA	TRBV6-5	TRBJ1-1	NA
CASSTSQGNGYTF	TGTGCCAGTAGTACGTCCCAGGGGAATGGCTACACCTTC	many	TRBV19	TRBJ1-2	NA
CASSRTTPLGEQFF	TGTGCCAGCAGCCGGACTACTCCGCTCGGTGAGCAGTTCTTC	NA	TRBV5-6	TRBJ2-1	NA
CASSFGPLLGGYGYTF	TGTGCCAGCAGCTTTGGCCCCCTCCTCGGGGGGTATGGCTACACCTTC	few	TRBV5-4	TRBJ1-2	NA
CASSLSFGLGAEKLFF	TGTGCCAGCAGTTTATCGTTCGGGCTGGGGGCAGAAAAACTGTTTTTT	NA	TRBV27	TRBJ1-4	NA
CASSRSGGINEQYF	TGTGCCAGCAGCCGGAGCGGGGGGATAAACGAGCAGTACTTC	NA	TRBV7-2	TRBJ2-7	TRBD2
CASRRDGGGNEKLFF	TGTGCCAGCAGGCGGGACGGCGGGGGTAATGAAAAACTGTTTTTT	NA	TRBV6-6	TRBJ1-4	NA
CASSLDENSYNEQFF	TGTGCCAGCAGCCTAGACGAAAACAGCTACAATGAGCAGTTCTTC	NA	TRBV9	TRBJ2-1	NA
CASSQAVYGYTF	TGTGCCAGCAGCCAAGCGGTCTATGGCTACACCTTC	NA	TRBV14	TRBJ1-2	NA
CSSSPAGYEQYF	TGTTCCAGCAGCCCTGCCGGGTACGAGCAGTACTTC	NA	TRBV7-9	TRBJ2-7	NA
CASSYRVGAGTEAFF	TGTGCCAGCAGTTACCGAGTGGGGGCTGGTACTGAAGCTTTCTTT	NA	TRBV6-5	TRBJ1-1	NA
CASSPSGTGVSPLHF	TGTGCCAGCAGCCCTTCGGGGACAGGTGTTTCACCCCTCCACTTT	NA	TRBV7-2	TRBJ1-6	TRBD1
CASSYGTSGYEQYF	TGTGCCAGCAGTTACGGGACTTCGGGCTACGAGCAGTACTTC	NA	TRBV6-6	TRBJ2-7	NA
CAWSVQGWEQYF	TGTGCCTGGAGTGTACAAGGATGGGAGCAGTACTTC	few	TRBV30	TRBJ2-5	NA
CASSHATGGYPF	TGCGCCAGCAGCCACGCGACAGGGGGCTACCCCTTC	NA	TRBV4-3	TRBJ1-2	TRBD1
CASSLSGEGPQHF	TGCGCCAGCAGCTTAAGTGGAGAAGGGCCCCAGCATTTT	NA	TRBV5-1	TRBJ1-5	NA
CASSSQSVWGPISYEQYF	TGTGCCAGCAGCTCCCAATCGGTTTGGGGGCCCATCTCCTACGAGCAGTACTTC	NA	TRBV5-6	TRBJ2-7	NA
CASSPTGLPNYGYTF	TGTGCCAGCAGCCCGACAGGGTTACCTAACTATGGCTACACCTTC	NA	TRBV6-1	TRBJ1-2	TRBD1
CASSQAGTGGYEQYF	TGTGCCAGCAGTCAGGCCGGGACAGGGGGCTACGAGCAGTACTTC	NA	TRBV6-1	TRBJ2-7	TRBD1
CASSMGDSGFMNTEAFF	TGTGCCAGCAGCATGGGAGACTCTGGATTCATGAACACTGAAGCTTTCTTT	few	TRBV5-4	TRBJ1-1	NA
CASSVGQGAYTEAFF	TGTGCCAGCAGCGTAGGACAGGGGGCATACACTGAAGCTTTCTTT	NA	TRBV9	TRBJ1-1	TRBD1
CASSFTGDGYTF	TGTGCCAGCAGCTTTACAGGGGATGGCTACACCTTC	NA	TRBV7-8	TRBJ1-2	TRBD1
CASSLGKGLGYGYTF	TGTGCCAGCAGTTTAGGAAAGGGGTTGGGCTATGGCTACACCTTC	NA	TRBV28	TRBJ1-2	NA
CASSFTPGQTTQYF	TGTGCCAGCAGTTTCACCCCAGGACAGACTACGCAGTATTTT	NA	TRBV27	TRBJ2-3	NA
CASSIVQRGTEAFF	TGTGCCAGTAGTATAGTTCAGAGAGGCACTGAAGCTTTCTTT	NA	TRBV19	TRBJ1-1	NA
CASSSRTGWGGYTF	TGTGCCAGCTCGTCAAGGACAGGGTGGGGTGGCTACACCTTC	NA	TRBV18	TRBJ1-2	TRBD1
CASRHPTKRGGEGADTQYF	TGCGCCAGCAGACACCCCACGAAGCGGGGGGGAGAGGGGGCAGATACGCAGTATTTT	few	TRBV4-1	TRBJ2-3	TRBD2
CASSLDPQGLSYEQYF	TGCGCCAGCTCGCTAGACCCACAGGGCCTATCCTACGAGCAGTACTTC	once	TRBV5-1	TRBJ2-7	NA
CASSRGLPNEKLFF	TGTGCCAGCTCTCGCGGGTTGCCAAATGAAAAACTGTTTTTT	NA	TRBV6-5	TRBJ1-4	NA